The 29 T cell receptor beta chains in this list originate from one sample, sequenced in a study of beta chain features in type 1 diabetes. TCRB transcripts that were expressed got sequenced, as all of the isolated RNA had been reverse transcribed. The protocol was immunoSEQ multiplex PCR, while the TCRdb copy is restricted to in-frame clones and leaves out a portion. This sample has under 450,000 clones, with over 11% found just once. Sequenced material: naive CD4+ T cells from blood. The receptors were sampled from a man aged 25 to 45 in good health.

The chain carries TRBV5-4 and TRBJ1-1; weak D call: TRBD1 (6 bases). The CDR3 spans 15 residues. V lost 0 bases to trimming and J lost 1 base, with 10 bases between them. Germline CDR1 SGHNT, CDR2 YYREEE (reference sequence). The CDR3 is CASSLVQGRNTEAFF. In nucleotides, the CDR3 is TGTGCCAGCAGCTTGGTGCAGGGGCGGAACACTGAAGCTTTCTTT.

The chain combines TRBV4-1 with TRBJ2-7; TRBD2 agrees at 10 bases. This CDR3 comprises 13 residues. The germline CDR1 and CDR2 sequences are MGHRA and YSYEKL. The junction had 6 bases not matched to a gene; V was cut back by 6 bases and J by 7 bases. DNA for the CDR3: TGCGCCAGCAGAGCGGGAGGGAAGGGAGAGCAGTACGTC. This translates into CASRAGGKGEQYV.

This clone was seen at least ten times. V usage is TRBV30 and J usage is TRBJ1-2, with TRBD1 identical over 7 bases. CDR1 is GTSNPN and CDR2 is SVGIG in the germline V gene (reference sequence). The CDR3 spans 13 residues. Trimming cost V 5 bases and J 10 bases; bases outside gene matches: 13. The CDR3 protein is CAWSATGQEVYTF. In nucleotides, the CDR3 is TGTGCCTGGTCGGCGACAGGGCAGGAGGTCTACACCTTC. Full variable domain (missing parts from reference TRBV30 and TRBJ1-2): SQTIHQWPATLVQPVGSPLSLECTVEGTSNPNLYWYRQAAGRGLQLLFYSVGIGQISSEVPQNLSASRPQDRQFILSSKKLLLSDSGFYLCAWSATGQEVYTFGSGTRLTVV.

The chain is built from TRBV30 and TRBJ2-1; 11 nucleotides align to TRBD2. Germline CDR1 is GTSNPN and CDR2 is SVGIG (reference sequence). The CDR3 spans 16 residues. With V trimmed by 3 bases and J by 6 bases, 10 bases remained unmatched. Here the CDR3 reads CAWRMTSGTLGNEQFF. As DNA, the CDR3 is TGTGCCTGGAGGATGACTAGCGGGACATTGGGCAATGAGCAGTTCTTC. The entire variable domain, with the rest obtained from reference TRBV30 and TRBJ2-1, is as follows: SQTIHQWPATLVQPVGSPLSLECTVEGTSNPNLYWYRQAAGRGLQLLFYSVGIGQISSEVPQNLSASRPQDRQFILSSKKLLLSDSGFYLCAWRMTSGTLGNEQFFGPGTRLTVL.

This clone was seen a few times. The chain recombines TRBV2 with TRBJ1-2; D is possibly TRBD1 (6 bases). V shed 7 bases and J shed 2 bases, with 11 bases lying between them. The CDR3 is made up of 13 amino acids. Germline V gene sequence: CDR1 SNHLY, CDR2 FYNNEI. The chain's CDR3 is CASKWTVNYGYTF. CDR3 DNA: TGTGCCAGCAAGTGGACAGTCAACTATGGCTACACCTTC.

This clone was counted only a few times. This sequence joins TRBV10-3 and TRBJ2-1, with 7 bases that match TRBD1. Germline-derived CDR1 and CDR2 are ENHRY and SYGVKD. The CDR3 has 16 amino acids. Trimming at V came to 4 bases and at J to 5 bases, leaving 11 bases not matched to a gene. CDR3 loop: CAISGDPGQTNNEQFF. The CDR3 DNA reads as TGTGCCATCAGTGGGGATCCGGGACAGACGAACAATGAGCAGTTCTTC.

The table lists this clone with a few counts. The chain recombines TRBV11-3 with TRBJ2-5; maybe TRBD2 (5 bases). CDR1 is SGHNT and CDR2 is YENEEA in the germline V gene. The germline V and J ends were trimmed by 5 bases and 7 bases, with 8 bases remaining between them. The CDR3 contains 11 residues. Written as DNA, the CDR3 is TGTGCCAGCAGCCTCGGAGGGACCCAGTACTTC. Translation: CASSLGGTQYF.

The chain is built from TRBV19 and TRBJ1-1; possibly TRBD1 for D (5 bases). This CDR3 is 13 amino acids long. Trimming pared 4 bases from V and 3 bases from J, leaving 9 bases between. CDR1 LNHDA and CDR2 SQIVND come from the germline V gene (reference sequence). CDR3 sequence reads: CASSTDRDTEAFF. In nucleotides, the CDR3 is TGTGCCAGTAGTACAGACAGAGACACTGAAGCTTTCTTT.

In this sample, this clone turned up a few times. This chain joins TRBV2 and TRBJ2-7; D is possibly TRBD2 (5 bases). The CDR3 is made up of 11 amino acids. Germline V CDR1 and CDR2: SNHLY, FYNNEI. V was trimmed by 4 bases and J by 12 bases, leaving 13 bases between them. CDR3 sequence (DNA): TGTGCCAGCAGTGCCTTCGGGAACCGGTACGTC. This gives the protein CASSAFGNRYV.

The V and J genes are TRBV29-1 and TRBJ1-2; D may be TRBD1 (6 bases). Trimming shortened V by 6 bases and J by 1 base, and 15 bases separated the two germline ends. From germline, CDR1 is SQVTM and CDR2 ANQGSEA. This CDR3 region has 14 residues. The CDR3 spells CSVGGESGNYGYTF. The CDR3 DNA reads TGCAGCGTGGGGGGCGAATCGGGTAACTATGGCTACACCTTC. The full variable domain, with the rest looked up from reference TRBV29-1 and TRBJ1-2, is SAVISQKPSRDICQRGTSLTIQCQVDSQVTMMFWYRQQPGQSLTLIATANQGSEATYESGFVIDKFPISRPNLTFSTLTVSNMSPEDSSIYLCSVGGESGNYGYTFGSGTRLTVV.

V and J are TRBV4-3 and TRBJ2-1; D is ambiguous. The CDR3 is made up of 14 amino acids. V lost 4 bases and J 0 bases, leaving 7 bases between the germline ends. The germline V gene encodes CDR1 LGHNA and CDR2 YSLEER. DNA for the CDR3: TGCGCCAGCAGCCGACAAGCCTCCTACAATGAGCAGTTCTTC. This sequence encodes CASSRQASYNEQFF.

This rearrangement joins TRBV9 to TRBJ2-5, with 9 bases aligning to TRBD2. This CDR3 has 15 amino acids. CDR1 and CDR2 (germline): SGDLS, YYNGEE. Trimming removed 0 bases from V and 4 bases from J; junction bases left unmatched: 4. Here the CDR3 reads CASSVGSLAGETQYF. The DNA for the CDR3 is TGTGCCAGCAGCGTAGGGTCACTAGCGGGAGAGACCCAGTACTTC.

The chain is built from TRBV7-2 and TRBJ2-5; 7 bases map to TRBD2. The CDR3 totals 12 residues. V shed 1 base and J 7 bases; nucleotides not matched to a gene: 0. Germline CDR1 reads SGHTA; CDR2 reads FQGNSA. As DNA, the CDR3 is TGTGCCAGCAGCTTAGTAGCGGGGACCCAGTACTTC. It yields the protein CASSLVAGTQYF.

The gene calls are TRBV9 and TRBJ1-1, with D possibly being TRBD1 (5 bases). The V gene lost 6 bases and the J gene lost 5 bases, with 14 bases spanning the gap. The CDR3 has 13 amino acids. The germline CDR1 and CDR2 sequences are SGDLS and YYNGEE. CDR3 DNA sequence: TGTGCCAGCAACCCCATGGGGGGGACTGAAGCTTTCTTT. This gives the protein CASNPMGGTEAFF.

This clone turned up a few times. The rearrangement joins TRBV4-3 to TRBJ2-2; D is possibly TRBD1 (5 bases). Trimming removed 4 bases from V and 6 bases from J, with 12 bases in between. The CDR3 length is 14 residues. The germline V gene has CDR1 LGHNA and CDR2 YSLEER. The CDR3: CASSLLGRAGELFF. Written as DNA, the CDR3 is TGCGCCAGCAGCCTTCTAGGCAGGGCCGGGGAGCTGTTTTTT.

The chain has TRBV20-1 and TRBJ1-4; D not resolved. Germline V CDR1 and CDR2: DFQATT, SNEGSKA (reference sequence). The CDR3 extends over 11 amino acids. The germline V and J ends were trimmed by 5 bases and 8 bases, with 9 bases remaining between them. CDR3 in DNA: TGCAGTGCTTCTGGACGGGAAAAACTGTTTTTT. This codes for CSASGREKLFF.

This rearrangement joins TRBV5-6 to TRBJ1-6, with 7 bases lining up with TRBD1. V shed 0 bases and J 10 bases; nucleotides not matched to a gene: 10. Germline CDR1 is SGHDT and CDR2 is YYEEEE. This CDR3 region has 16 residues. The CDR3 is CASSLGADRLWSPLHF. DNA of the CDR3: TGTGCCAGCAGCTTGGGAGCGGACAGGCTCTGGTCACCCCTCCACTTT.

This rearrangement joins TRBV4-1 to TRBJ1-6; TRBD1 agrees at 9 bases. Germline V gene sequence: CDR1 MGHRA, CDR2 YSYEKL. J lost 7 bases, V lost 5 bases, and 6 bases had no gene match. There are 15 residues in the CDR3. The CDR3: CASSKGTGLNSPLHF. The CDR3 DNA is TGCGCCAGCAGCAAAGGGACAGGGCTGAATTCACCCCTCCACTTT.

As for this clone: The identical CDR3 is also encoded by other nucleotide sequences in the sample. The chain couples TRBV18 to TRBJ2-2; D is undetermined. V shed 2 bases and J shed 2 bases, with 3 bases lying between them. The CDR3 is made up of 13 amino acids. Germline loops: CDR1 KGHSH, CDR2 LQKENI. CDR3 amino acids: CASSPANTGELFF. The CDR3 bases are TGTGCCAGCTCACCAGCTAACACCGGGGAGCTGTTTTTT.

In its sample, this clone was seen a few times. J is TRBJ2-3 and V is TRBV5-8; 11 bases map to TRBD2. Germline assignment: CDR1 SGHTS and CDR2 YDEGEE. The V segment lost 2 bases and the J segment 4 bases; nucleotides outside the gene matches: 3. The CDR3 is 15 amino acids. The CDR3 protein is CASSFSGRAPDTQYF. DNA for the CDR3: TGTGCCAGCAGCTTTAGCGGGAGGGCCCCAGATACGCAGTATTTT. Together with reference TRBV5-8 and TRBJ2-3, the CDR3 gives the full variable domain: EAGVTQSPTHLIKTRGQQATLRCSPISGHTSVYWYQQALGLGLQFLLWYDEGEERNRGNFPPRFSGRQFPNYSSELNVNALELEDSALYLCASSFSGRAPDTQYFGPGTRLTVL.

This clone was seen a handful of times. The chain joins TRBV19 to TRBJ1-2; D may be TRBD1 (5 bases). Per germline, CDR1 LNHDA and CDR2 SQIVND (reference sequence). Trimming left V 5 bases short and J 6 bases short, with 13 bases between. The CDR3 extends over 13 amino acids. The CDR3 loop reads CASSLGPGDGYTF. In nucleotides, the CDR3 is TGTGCCAGTAGTTTGGGACCGGGCGATGGCTACACCTTC.

The chain employs TRBV9 and TRBJ2-7; D remains unclear. Germline V lookup: CDR1 SGDLS, CDR2 YYNGEE. V lost 4 bases to trimming and J lost 3 bases, with 11 bases between them. This CDR3 comprises 13 residues. The CDR3 reads CASSPAGHYEQYF. The CDR3 nucleotides read TGTGCCAGCAGCCCCGCTGGCCACTACGAGCAGTACTTC.

For this clone: At the DNA level, this CDR3 is encoded by other sequences in the same sample as well. The CDR3 here is CASSTYTDTQYF. In nucleotides, the CDR3 is TGTGCCAGCAGCACCTACACAGATACGCAGTATTTT. The chain recombines TRBV7-2 with TRBJ2-3; D remains unclear. Germline V gene data show CDR1 as SGHTA and CDR2 as FQGNSA. V was shortened by 5 bases and J by 2 bases, with 5 bases between the two germline ends. The CDR3 sequence is 12 residues long.

The chain couples TRBV5-4 to TRBJ2-5, with D tentatively TRBD2 (6 bases). This CDR3 region has 15 residues. Between the trimmed V and J ends, which lost 4 bases and 5 bases, there was a span of 18 bases. Germline V lookup: CDR1 SGHNT, CDR2 YYREEE (reference sequence). In DNA, the CDR3 is TGTGCCAGCAGCCGTGGGACTCCGATAGGGGAGACCCAGTACTTC. This codes for CASSRGTPIGETQYF.

J is TRBJ2-1 and V is TRBV15; TRBD1 aligns across 7 bases. The CDR3 has 15 amino acids. V lost 7 bases to trimming and J lost 5 bases; unmatched junction nucleotides: 11. Germline V lookup: CDR1 LNHNV, CDR2 YYDKDF (reference sequence). The CDR3 reads CATNLPGQTNNEQFF. The CDR3 region has the DNA TGTGCCACCAACTTACCGGGACAGACAAACAATGAGCAGTTCTTC.

CDR3 loop: CASSLDTGGDGYTF. The CDR3 DNA follows: TGCGCCAGCAGCTTGGACACAGGGGGCGATGGCTACACCTTC. The gene calls are TRBV5-1 and TRBJ1-2; 9 bases are shared with TRBD1. Trimming removed 0 bases from V and 6 bases from J; junction bases left unmatched: 3. CDR3 length: 14 residues. CDR1 SGHRS and CDR2 YFSETQ come from the germline V gene.

This chain links TRBV18 with TRBJ2-5, with D possibly matching TRBD1 (5 bases). V dropped 3 bases and J dropped 5 bases, with 16 bases sitting between them. CDR3 length: 15 amino acids. The germline V gene has CDR1 KGHSH and CDR2 LQKENI. The CDR3 protein is CASSPLGAKGETQYF. The CDR3 coding sequence is TGTGCCAGCTCACCTTTGGGCGCCAAGGGGGAGACCCAGTACTTC.

In this sample, this clone turned up a few times. The chain is built from TRBV6-1 and TRBJ2-7, with D unclear. In germline, CDR1 is MNHNS, CDR2 SASEGT. CDR3 length: 13 amino acids. Trimming removed 4 bases at V and 4 bases at J, with 11 bases between. The DNA for the CDR3 is TGTGCCAGCAGTGTAGCACGGACGTACGAGCAGTACTTC. Its protein is CASSVARTYEQYF.

The rearrangement links TRBV18 to TRBJ2-5; D remains unclear. V was pared by 1 base and J by 4 bases, with 10 bases between. The CDR3 extends over 14 amino acids. Germline V gene sequence: CDR1 KGHSH, CDR2 LQKENI. CDR3 protein: CASSPLPKGETQYF. The CDR3, as DNA: TGTGCCAGCTCACCACTGCCCAAGGGAGAGACCCAGTACTTC.